The source of this T cell receptor beta chain is a study of blood T cells in healthy people across ages. The germline gives CDR1 SGHTA, CDR2 FQGNSA. The CDR3 loop spans 15 amino acids. J gave up 2 bases and V 3 bases, and 5 bases lay outside the gene matches. Whole-study results and caveats: With unsorted PBMCs, a conclusive comparison of naive versus antigen-experienced cells was not possible. Observed TCR beta diversity showed a strong correlation with the percentage of naive T cells as measured by flow cytometry.

This clonotype was seen only a few times. Its cognate antigen is unknown. Primers used in a second PCR of roughly 7 to 12 cycles were a sample-barcoded 5' primer and a J-beta primer mix. TCRdb processed the 5' RACE reads anew with MiXCR; each CDR3 protein has one entry. This repertoire shows about 500,000 distinct CDR3 sequences, more than 20% found once; its top ten account for roughly 9.4%. These same data were also listed under a study on T cells of mothers and their children. That paper adds: There were over 8.5 million TCR beta CDR3 reads from each mother and about 3 million from each child.

Sequencing used blood. The gene calls are TRBV7-2 and TRBJ2-7; 9 bases line up with TRBD2. This clonotype was obtained from a boy aged 10-17 years in good health. The CDR3 region has the DNA TGTGCCAGCAGCTTGGTTGCTAGCGGGACCTACGAGCAGTACTTC. Encoded protein: CASSLVASGTYEQYF.